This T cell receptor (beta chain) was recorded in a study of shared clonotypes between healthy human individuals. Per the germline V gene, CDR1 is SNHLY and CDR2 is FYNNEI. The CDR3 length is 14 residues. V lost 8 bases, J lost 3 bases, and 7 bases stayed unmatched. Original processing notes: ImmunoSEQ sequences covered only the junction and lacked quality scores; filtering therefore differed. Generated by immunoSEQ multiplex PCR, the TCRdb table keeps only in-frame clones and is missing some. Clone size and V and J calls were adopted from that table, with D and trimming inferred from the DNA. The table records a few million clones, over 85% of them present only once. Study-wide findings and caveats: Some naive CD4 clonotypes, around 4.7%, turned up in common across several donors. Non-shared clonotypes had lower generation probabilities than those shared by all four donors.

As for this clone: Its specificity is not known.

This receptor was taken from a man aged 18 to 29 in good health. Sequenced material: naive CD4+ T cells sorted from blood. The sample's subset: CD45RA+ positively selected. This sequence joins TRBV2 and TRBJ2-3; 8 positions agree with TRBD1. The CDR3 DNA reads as TGTGCCAGCTTCAGGGGGCCCTGGACAGATACGCAGTATTTT. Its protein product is CASFRGPWTDTQYF.